The 20 T cell receptor beta chains below all came from one sample that was sequenced in a study of T-cell reconstitution after alpha-beta-depleted transplantation in children. Construction of the TCRbeta library involved unique molecular identifiers. TCRdb reprocessed the PCR reads via MiXCR and lists one record per CDR3 protein. There are a few hundred thousand distinct CDR3 sequences in the sample; under 20% occur only once, and under 30% lies in the top ten. Sequencing used PBMCs, mostly from graft donor cells, obtained 360 days after TCRalphabeta/CD19-depleted stem cell transplant. These receptors all come from a boy in the first two years of life who had a stem cell transplant for Wiskott-Aldrich syndrome, so the T cells may come from the graft donor.

This clonotype showed up just a few times. V gene TRBV10-3 combines with J gene TRBJ2-6, with D uncertain. Germline-derived CDR1 and CDR2 are ENHRY and SYGVKD. Trimming removed 9 bases from V and 4 bases from J, with 4 bases in between. CDR3 length equals 11 residues. Here the CDR3 DNA reads TGTGCCATTTGGGGGGCCAACGTCCTGACTTTC. Translating it yields CAIWGANVLTF.

This clonotype was seen a handful of times. The V call is TRBV28, the J call TRBJ2-1, with 8 bases lining up with TRBD2. The germline V gene encodes CDR1 MDHEN and CDR2 SYDVKM. Trimming at V came to 3 bases and at J to 9 bases, leaving 7 bases not matched to a gene. CDR3 length: 14 residues. The CDR3: CASSFPTRGGEQFF. The CDR3 DNA reads TGTGCCAGCAGTTTCCCTACTCGGGGGGGTGAGCAGTTCTTC.

The rearrangement joins TRBV7-2 to TRBJ2-7, with D possibly being TRBD1 or TRBD2 (6 bases each). Trimming stripped 2 bases from V and 6 bases from J, with 14 bases between. Germline V gene lookup returns CDR1 SGHTA and CDR2 FQGNSA. The CDR3 is 14 amino acids. The CDR3: CASSLRGQSGEQYF. CDR3 DNA sequence: TGTGCCAGCAGCTTACGGGGGCAGTCGGGCGAGCAGTACTTC.

The chain has TRBV20-1 and TRBJ2-1; possible D gene TRBD2, 5 bases. Deletions cut 0 bases from V and 8 bases from J, with 23 bases between. The CDR3 has 17 amino acids. Germline values: CDR1 DFQATT, CDR2 SNEGSKA (reference sequence). CDR3 coding DNA: TGCAGTGCTAGAGAGACCTTCTTGCGGGCCCCCGGGGATGAGCAGTTCTTC. Its protein is CSARETFLRAPGDEQFF.

J is TRBJ2-3 and V is TRBV29-1; TRBD1 agrees at 9 bases. J was trimmed by 3 bases and V by 6 bases; bases with no gene match: 13. The CDR3 is 16 residues long. Germline V lookup: CDR1 SQVTM, CDR2 ANQGSEA. CDR3 nucleotides: TGCAGCGTCCCCGGTTGGGGGACAGGGCTGACAGATACGCAGTATTTT. Translating it yields CSVPGWGTGLTDTQYF.

This clonotype was counted many times. V gene TRBV12-3 or TRBV12-4 combines with J gene TRBJ2-1; D ambiguous. V gave up 7 bases and J gave up 10 bases, with 17 bases separating them. The CDR3 runs to 13 residues. This CDR3 is CASTPGPEREQFF. The CDR3 DNA follows: TGTGCCAGCACCCCGGGCCCCGAGCGCGAGCAGTTCTTC.

This clonotype was detected only a few times. The chain links TRBV7-9 to TRBJ2-2; no clear D. V was cut by 5 bases and J by 5 bases, with 9 bases left in between. This CDR3 region has 13 residues. Germline CDR1 is SEHNR and CDR2 is FQNEAQ (reference sequence). CDR3 region: CASSPQKTGELFF. CDR3 nucleotides: TGTGCCAGCAGCCCCCAGAAAACCGGGGAGCTGTTTTTT.

The sample holds many counts of this clonotype. The V call is TRBV7-2, the J call TRBJ2-7; 7 positions match TRBD2. The length of the CDR3 is 16 residues. The germline gives CDR1 SGHTA, CDR2 FQGNSA. V lost 1 base and J lost 0; bases outside the gene matches: 6. DNA of the CDR3: TGTGCCAGCAGCTTAGTAGGGGCTAGCGGCTCCTACGAGCAGTACTTC. Translation: CASSLVGASGSYEQYF.

The sample holds a few counts of this clonotype. This chain joins TRBV7-7 and TRBJ1-1, with D tentatively TRBD1 (5 bases). The germline gives CDR1 SSHAT, CDR2 FNYEAQ (reference sequence). This CDR3 contains 13 residues. V was cut by 0 bases and J by 8 bases, with 10 bases left in between. In nucleotides, the CDR3 is TGTGCCAGCAGCTTAGCCCCAGGGAGGGAAGCTTTCTTT. Translation: CASSLAPGREAFF. Combining the CDR3 with reference TRBV7-7 and TRBJ1-1 gives the whole variable domain GAGVSQSPRYKVTKRGQDVTLRCDPISSHATLYWYQQALGQGPEFLTYFNYEAQPDKSGLPSDRFSAERPEGSISTLTIQRTEQRDSAMYRCASSLAPGREAFFGQGTRLTVV.

This clonotype has more than one count but fewer than ten. The V and J genes are TRBV28 and TRBJ2-7, with D maybe TRBD2 (5 bases). CDR1 MDHEN and CDR2 SYDVKM come from the germline V gene. V shed 5 bases and J shed 7 bases, with 15 bases lying between them. This CDR3 has 13 residues. CDR3 in DNA: TGTGCCAGCAGTCGAGGTGGAGGCCGGGAGCAGTACTTC. Translating gives CASSRGGGREQYF.

This clonotype showed up many times. The rearrangement uses TRBV12-3 or TRBV12-4 and TRBJ2-1; 9 nucleotides line up with TRBD2. The V segment lost 4 bases and the J segment 2 bases; nucleotides outside the gene matches: 18. The CDR3 is 20 residues long. The CDR3 loop reads CASSSPRLAVLPLTYNEQFF. DNA of the CDR3: TGTGCCAGCAGTTCTCCTCGACTAGCGGTCTTACCCTTAACCTACAATGAGCAGTTCTTC.

This clonotype was seen a handful of times. This chain uses TRBV6-5 with TRBJ1-5; D uncertain. V dropped 6 bases and J dropped 3 bases, with 15 bases sitting between them. The CDR3 has 15 residues. The germline gives CDR1 MNHEY, CDR2 SVGAGI. The CDR3 loop is CASRRVGVINQPQHF. The CDR3 DNA sequence: TGTGCCAGCAGACGGGTCGGGGTGATCAATCAGCCCCAGCATTTT.

This clonotype was counted only a few times. The chain couples TRBV4-3 to TRBJ1-1; no firm D call. CDR1 and CDR2 (germline): LGHNA, YSLEER. This CDR3 region has 13 residues. V shed 0 bases and J shed 6 bases, with 8 bases lying between them. DNA for the CDR3: TGCGCCAGCAGCCAAGATCACTGGTCTGAAGCTTTCTTT. Translation gives CASSQDHWSEAFF.

This clonotype was seen many times. CDR3: CASSRSNQPQHF. The CDR3 coding sequence is TGTGCCAGCAGTCGGAGCAATCAGCCCCAGCATTTT. This chain links TRBV27 with TRBJ1-5; the D is unclear. The CDR3 runs 12 residues. In germline, CDR1 is MNHEY, CDR2 SMNVEV (reference sequence). Deletions cut 5 bases from V and 1 base from J, with 3 bases between.

This sequence joins TRBV6-2 or TRBV6-3 and TRBJ2-1; a possible D gene is TRBD2 (6 bases). The germline V and J ends were trimmed by 2 bases and 7 bases, with 12 bases remaining between them. There are 14 residues in the CDR3. The germline V gene has CDR1 MNHEY and CDR2 SVGEGT. This CDR3 reads CASSYVRAGNEQFF. CDR3 sequence (DNA): TGTGCCAGCAGTTACGTTAGGGCGGGGAATGAGCAGTTCTTC.

This clonotype was observed a few times. The gene calls are TRBV4-3 and TRBJ2-1; D call uncertain. V dropped 0 bases and J dropped 12 bases, with 12 bases sitting between them. This CDR3 contains 13 residues. The germline V gene has CDR1 LGHNA and CDR2 YSLEER. CDR3 sequence reads: CASSQEVQVGQFF. CDR3 nucleotide sequence: TGCGCCAGCAGCCAAGAGGTACAAGTAGGGCAGTTCTTC.

J is TRBJ2-1 and V is TRBV6-2 or TRBV6-3; 9 bases align to TRBD2. CDR3 length: 15 amino acids. CDR1 is MNHEY, CDR2 SVGEGT, per germline. The junction had 4 bases not matched to a gene; V was cut back by 2 bases and J by 5 bases. Here the CDR3 reads CASSYGLAGNNEQFF. CDR3 bases: TGTGCCAGCAGTTACGGTCTAGCGGGAAACAATGAGCAGTTCTTC.

The chain links TRBV19 to TRBJ2-2; D might be TRBD1 (5 bases). Trimming took 3 bases from V and 5 from J, leaving 13 bases between them. CDR1 and CDR2 (germline): LNHDA, SQIVND (reference sequence). The CDR3 contains 15 residues. The CDR3 reads CASSIRARNTGELFF. The CDR3 DNA reads as TGTGCCAGTAGTATCAGGGCCAGAAATACCGGGGAGCTGTTTTTT.

The chain joins TRBV20-1 to TRBJ2-7, with a tentative D call TRBD2 (6 bases). V dropped 6 bases and J dropped 3 bases, with 12 bases sitting between them. The CDR3 length is 12 residues. Per germline, CDR1 DFQATT and CDR2 SNEGSKA (reference sequence). The CDR3 loop reads CSAPGLFYEQYF. In DNA, the CDR3 is TGCAGTGCCCCGGGACTGTTCTACGAGCAGTACTTC.

This sequence joins TRBV4-1 and TRBJ2-5, with D perhaps assigned TRBD1 or TRBD2 (5 bases each). The length of the CDR3 is 17 residues. Germline values: CDR1 MGHRA, CDR2 YSYEKL. The germline V and J ends were trimmed by 1 base and 1 base, with 16 bases remaining between them. The chain's CDR3 is CASSQGRGATVQETQYF. The CDR3 bases are TGCGCCAGCAGCCAAGGCAGAGGGGCCACCGTCCAAGAGACCCAGTACTTC.